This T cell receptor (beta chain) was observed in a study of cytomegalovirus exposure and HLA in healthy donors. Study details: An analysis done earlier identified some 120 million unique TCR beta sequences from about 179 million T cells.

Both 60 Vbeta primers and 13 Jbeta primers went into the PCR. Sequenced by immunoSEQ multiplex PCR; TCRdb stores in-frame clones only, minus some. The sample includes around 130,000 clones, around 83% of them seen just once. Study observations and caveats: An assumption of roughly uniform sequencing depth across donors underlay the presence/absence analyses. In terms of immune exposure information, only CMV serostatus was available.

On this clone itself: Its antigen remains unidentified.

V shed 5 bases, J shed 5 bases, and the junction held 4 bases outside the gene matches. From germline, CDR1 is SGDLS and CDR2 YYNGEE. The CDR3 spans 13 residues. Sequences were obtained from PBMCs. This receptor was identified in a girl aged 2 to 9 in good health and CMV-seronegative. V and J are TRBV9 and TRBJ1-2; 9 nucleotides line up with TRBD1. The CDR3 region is CASRGQGLYGYTF. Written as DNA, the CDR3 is TGTGCCAGCAGGGGACAGGGACTATATGGCTACACCTTC.